These T cell receptor beta chains were read from a single sample in a study of blood T cell repertoires in COVID-19. Sequenced by immunoSEQ multiplex PCR; TCRdb stores in-frame clones only, minus some. The sample shows over 100,000 clones, about 91% of them seen only once. Sequencing used peripheral blood. The receptors shown here come from a man in his fifties with acute or convalescent COVID-19. The CDR3 runs from the conserved cysteine through the conserved F or W. D genes are given only for firm matches. Clone size is stated in some rows and not others, as once, few, many or a class when expanded.

j_call	d_call	clone_size	v_call	cdr3_nt	cdr3_aa
TRBJ2-3	TRBD2	NA	TRBV11-2	TGTGCCAGCAGCCTGGCACCGGGACTAGGGGCGGATACGCAGTATTTT	CASSLAPGLGADTQYF
TRBJ1-2	NA	NA	TRBV6-1	TGTGCCAGCAGTGAACGGGCAGGGAATTACTATGGCTACACCTTC	CASSERAGNYYGYTF
TRBJ2-3	NA	NA	TRBV5-1	TGCGCCAGCAGCCGCGGAGGGGGCTTCGCAGATACGCAGTATTTT	CASSRGGGFADTQYF
TRBJ2-1	TRBD2	NA	TRBV5-1	TGCGCCAGCAGCTTAGCGGGAGGGGTCAATGAGCAGTTCTTC	CASSLAGGVNEQFF
TRBJ2-7	TRBD2	NA	TRBV7-2	TGTGCCAGCAGCTTAGTGGTGCGGGGGGATACCTACGAGCAGTACTTC	CASSLVVRGDTYEQYF
TRBJ2-5	TRBD2	once	TRBV7-6	TGTGCCAGCAGCCTTGGGACTAGCGGGATGCAAGAGACCCAGTACTTC	CASSLGTSGMQETQYF
TRBJ1-1	NA	NA	TRBV6-5	TGTGCCAGCAGTTACACCCTATTATACACTGAAGCTTTCTTT	CASSYTLLYTEAFF
TRBJ2-5	TRBD2	NA	TRBV4-2	TGTGCCAGCAGCCACACTAGCGGGACTGTTCAAGAGACCCAGTACTTC	CASSHTSGTVQETQYF
TRBJ1-2	TRBD1	NA	TRBV2	TGTGCCAGCAGGGGACAGGCGGACTATGGCTACACCTTC	CASRGQADYGYTF
TRBJ1-3	NA	NA	TRBV7-2	TGTGCCAGCAGCTTATTTATGCCGCGGCACTCTGGAAACACCATATATTTT	CASSLFMPRHSGNTIYF
TRBJ1-2	TRBD1	few	TRBV10-3	TGTGCCGCGCGCGCAGGGGGCGAAGCCTATGGCTACACCTTC	CAARAGGEAYGYTF
TRBJ2-7	NA	NA	TRBV5-1	TGCGCCAGCAGCCCGAGCACGACCGGGATAACCTACGAGCAGTACTTC	CASSPSTTGITYEQYF
TRBJ2-2	TRBD1	NA	TRBV9	TGTGCCAGCAGCGGAAGGACAGGGGCCGGCACCGGGGAGCTGTTTTTT	CASSGRTGAGTGELFF
TRBJ1-1	NA	NA	TRBV11-1	TGTGCCAGCAGATTGGGGGGAAACACTGAAGCTTTCTTT	CASRLGGNTEAFF
TRBJ2-3	TRBD1	NA	TRBV13	TGTGCCAGCAGCTCCCGACAGGGTTTAGATACGCAGTATTTT	CASSSRQGLDTQYF
TRBJ1-2	TRBD1	NA	TRBV5-8	TGTGCCAGCAGCTTGGCCTGGACAGGGGCTGGCTACACCTTC	CASSLAWTGAGYTF
TRBJ2-3	TRBD2	once	TRBV25-1	TGTGCCAGCAGTGAAAGTAGCGGGAGTGGGACAGATACGCAGTATTTT	CASSESSGSGTDTQYF
TRBJ1-1	TRBD1	NA	TRBV7-8	TGTGCCAGCAGCTCCTGGACAGGGACCCTTGAAGCTTTCTTT	CASSSWTGTLEAFF
TRBJ2-1	TRBD2	NA	TRBV4-2	TGTGCCAGCAGCCCCGGACTCGCTAGCGGGAGGGTTGAGCAGTTCTTC	CASSPGLASGRVEQFF
TRBJ2-1	NA	NA	TRBV5-4	TGTGCCAGCAGCTTGGTACAGGGAGTGGGGAATGAGCAGTTCTTC	CASSLVQGVGNEQFF
TRBJ1-6	NA	NA	TRBV7-9	TGTGCCAGCAGCTTAGGGCAGATTAATTCACCCCTCCACTTT	CASSLGQINSPLHF
TRBJ1-5	NA	NA	TRBV19	TGTGCCAGTAGTGTTTGGGCCGGCTACAATCAGCCCCAGCATTTT	CASSVWAGYNQPQHF
TRBJ2-1	NA	NA	TRBV11-2	TGTGCCAGCAGCTTAGTATTCTGGGGTGGGACTGGGGGCAATGAGCAGTTCTTC	CASSLVFWGGTGGNEQFF
TRBJ2-3	TRBD1	NA	TRBV5-8	TGTGCCAGCAGCTTGGGGACAGGGGATCCCGTCGGGACGCAGTATTTT	CASSLGTGDPVGTQYF
TRBJ1-2	NA	NA	TRBV28	TGTGCCAGCAGGAAATCGGGGGAGCAGGACGGCTACACCTTC	CASRKSGEQDGYTF
TRBJ2-3	TRBD2	few	TRBV4-2	TGTGCCAGCAGCCACAGACTAGCGGGAGGGGAATTCGGGGATACGCAGTATTTT	CASSHRLAGGEFGDTQYF
TRBJ1-2	TRBD1	few	TRBV6-5	TGTGCCAGCACCCAGGACAGGGACTTGTATGGCTACACCTTC	CASTQDRDLYGYTF
TRBJ1-6	TRBD1	few	TRBV27	TGTGCCAGCAGTTTATTAACAGGGGTCGGAAATAATTCACCCCTCCACTTT	CASSLLTGVGNNSPLHF
TRBJ1-1	NA	NA	TRBV5-1	TGCGCCAGCAGCCTCCTTGGGGGGACTGAAGCTTTCTTT	CASSLLGGTEAFF
TRBJ2-1	NA	NA	TRBV12-3/TRBV12-4	TGTGCCAGCAGTTTAGGCGGGGCGGTGGAGCAGTTCTTC	CASSLGGAVEQFF
TRBJ1-5	TRBD1	NA	TRBV2	TGTGCCAGCAGTGAAGCAGGGGGCATAGGTCAGCCCCAGCATTTT	CASSEAGGIGQPQHF
TRBJ2-1	TRBD1	once	TRBV3-1/TRBV3-2	TGTGCCAGCAGCCTCTCTGGGACAGGGGCGCAGTTCTTC	CASSLSGTGAQFF
TRBJ1-2	NA	few	TRBV28	TGTGCCAGCAATGTACAGAGGGCCCGGGGCTATGGCTACACCTTC	CASNVQRARGYGYTF
TRBJ2-7	TRBD2	NA	TRBV24-1	TGTGCCACCAGTGATTCAGCGGGGCTCGACTACGAGCAGTACTTC	CATSDSAGLDYEQYF
TRBJ2-1	TRBD2	NA	TRBV6-2/TRBV6-3	TGTGCCAGCAGCAACGGGTCGACTAGCGGGGTCGGCTTTTGGTTTACGAATGAGCAGTTCTTC	CASSNGSTSGVGFWFTNEQFF
TRBJ1-1	NA	NA	TRBV11-2	TGTGCCAGCAGCCCCGACTCCTGGAACACTGAAGCTTTCTTT	CASSPDSWNTEAFF
TRBJ2-4	NA	NA	TRBV20-1	TGCAGTGCTAGAATCCTTAACATTCAGTACTTC	CSARILNIQYF
TRBJ1-1	TRBD1	NA	TRBV5-4	TGTGCCAGCAGCGCCCAAGGGACAGTCGGGGGGGGCGCTTTCTTT	CASSAQGTVGGGAFF
TRBJ1-2	NA	NA	TRBV6-5	TGTGCCAGCACCCAAGGATGGGCCTACACCTTC	CASTQGWAYTF
TRBJ1-3	NA	NA	TRBV7-6	TGTGCCAGCAGCCCGGACAACTCTGGAAACACCATATATTTT	CASSPDNSGNTIYF
TRBJ1-5	NA	NA	TRBV30	TGTGCCTGGACGACAGGTCCCAATCAGCCCCAGCATTTT	CAWTTGPNQPQHF
TRBJ1-2	TRBD1	NA	TRBV5-6	TGTGCCAGCAGGGACGACAGGGGGGGCTATGGCTACACCTTC	CASRDDRGGYGYTF
TRBJ2-1	NA	NA	TRBV6-5	TGTGCCAGCACCGGCACTAATAACAATGAGCAGTTCTTC	CASTGTNNNEQFF
TRBJ2-1	NA	NA	TRBV19	TGTGCCAGTAGTATGACTGGGAGCGGTCCCTACAATGAGCAGTTCTTC	CASSMTGSGPYNEQFF
TRBJ1-2	TRBD1	NA	TRBV5-4	TGTGCCAGCAGCTCATACAGGGGAGAGGGCTACACCTTC	CASSSYRGEGYTF
TRBJ2-1	NA	NA	TRBV25-1	TGTGCCAGCAGTGAATACAGCGGCTCCTACAATGAGCAGTTCTTC	CASSEYSGSYNEQFF
TRBJ1-4	TRBD1	NA	TRBV27	TGTGCCAGCAGTTCCTCAGGGGGTAATGAAAAACTGTTTTTT	CASSSSGGNEKLFF